These 9 T cell receptor beta chains originate from one sample sequenced in a study of blood T cells in healthy people across ages (dated by TCRdb to the mid-2010s). Libraries were constructed by 5' RACE. Sequencing relied on an Illumina HiSeq 2500. A second PCR of roughly 7 to 12 cycles was run with a J-beta primer mix and a sample-barcoded 5' primer. Using fastp at Q25 and MiXCR, TCRdb reprocessed the public reads and kept productive beta chains. All rows with the same CDR3 protein become a single entry with the most common DNA and genes. Within this sample are about 930,000 distinct CDR3 sequences, with roughly 29% of them counted one time only. Of the sample, roughly 10% is held by the ten largest clones. The same specimen was also included in a second study, on T cells of mothers and their children.

The material sequenced was blood. Source of these receptors: a woman aged 40-49 years in good health.

This chain links TRBV20-1 with TRBJ2-3, with TRBD2 matching over 10 bases. The CDR3 covers 17 residues. CDR1 is DFQATT and CDR2 is SNEGSKA in the germline V gene (reference sequence). J lost 2 bases, V lost 3 bases, and 11 bases had no gene match. CDR3 in amino acids: CSASKSSSGGTTDTQYF. In DNA, the CDR3 is TGCAGTGCTAGTAAATCTTCTAGCGGGGGAACCACAGATACGCAGTATTTT.

The rearrangement joins TRBV20-1 to TRBJ2-1; tentative D call: TRBD2 (6 bases). The CDR3 contains 15 residues. V lost 4 bases and J lost 3, with 16 bases in between. CDR1 is DFQATT, CDR2 SNEGSKA, per germline (reference sequence). The CDR3 loop is CSAIGTSLDYNEQFF. CDR3 nucleotides: TGCAGTGCTATCGGAACTAGCTTGGACTACAATGAGCAGTTCTTC.

The rearrangement joins TRBV20-1 to TRBJ2-6; D call uncertain. Between the trimmed V and J ends, which lost 1 base and 3 bases, there was a span of 7 bases. The germline V gene encodes CDR1 DFQATT and CDR2 SNEGSKA (reference sequence). The CDR3 contains 14 residues. CDR3 sequence reads: CSARGESGANVLTF. The CDR3 nucleotides are TGCAGTGCTAGAGGGGAAAGTGGGGCCAACGTCCTGACTTTC.

The chain uses TRBV5-1 and TRBJ2-7; TRBD1 aligns across 9 bases. V lost 3 bases, J lost 3 bases, and 7 bases stayed unmatched. This CDR3 comprises 15 residues. The germline gives CDR1 SGHRS, CDR2 YFSETQ. DNA for the CDR3: TGCGCCAGCAGCTCTGGGGGACAGGGTTTCTACGAGCAGTACTTC. Translated: CASSSGGQGFYEQYF.

The chain links TRBV20-1 to TRBJ2-4; possibly TRBD2 for D (5 bases). The CDR3 is 14 amino acids. Germline CDR1 DFQATT, CDR2 SNEGSKA (reference sequence). V was trimmed by 6 bases and J by 0 bases, leaving 12 bases between them. In DNA, the CDR3 is TGCAGTGCCCGAGGGCCAGTAGCCAAAAACATTCAGTACTTC. Residues: CSARGPVAKNIQYF.

The chain uses TRBV9 and TRBJ2-3, with 12 bases fitting TRBD1. This CDR3 has 22 amino acids. The V gene's germline CDR1 is SGDLS and CDR2 YYNGEE. J gave up 2 bases and V 4 bases, and 23 bases lay outside the gene matches. CDR3 region: CASSSPYDPNRDRGQYTDTQYF. The CDR3, as DNA: TGTGCCAGCAGCTCCCCATACGATCCAAACCGGGACAGGGGGCAATACACAGATACGCAGTATTTT.

The V and J genes are TRBV20-1 and TRBJ2-1; D might be TRBD1 (5 bases). The tail of the sequence fits TRBJ2-7 better, so the J call may be wrong. Germline-derived CDR1 and CDR2 are DFQATT and SNEGSKA (reference sequence). The CDR3 spans 14 residues. The CDR3, as DNA: TGCAGTGCTAGAGTCCTGACAGTTTACAATGAGCAGTACTTC. This codes for CSARVLTVYNEQYF.

This clonotype occurred once. The rearrangement joins TRBV5-1 to TRBJ1-2; D remains unclear. V lost 4 bases, J lost 8 bases, and 15 bases lay in between. The CDR3 sequence is 13 residues long. The germline CDR1 and CDR2 sequences are SGHRS and YFSETQ. CDR3 DNA: TGCGCCAGCAGCCCTGACTGGGCCGGGGGCTACACCTTC. It yields the protein CASSPDWAGGYTF.

V and J are TRBV9 and TRBJ1-2, with 7 bases fitting TRBD1. This CDR3 has 15 amino acids. The trim removed 0 bases at V and 8 bases at J, leaving 10 bases unmatched. Germline V gives CDR1 SGDLS, CDR2 YYNGEE. This CDR3 is CASSVAGRGRGGYTF. The CDR3 DNA follows: TGTGCCAGCAGCGTAGCTGGGAGGGGGCGAGGGGGCTACACCTTC. Complete variable domain (other parts from reference TRBV9 and TRBJ1-2): DSGVTQTPKHLITATGQRVTLRCSPRSGDLSVYWYQQSLDQGLQFLIQYYNGEERAKGNILERFSAQQFPDLHSELNLSSLELGDSALYFCASSVAGRGRGGYTFGSGTRLTVV.